One sample yielded the 27 T cell receptor beta chains listed below, sequenced in a study of control samples from healthy donors and cancer patients. Libraries were prepared by immunoSEQ multiplex PCR; TCRdb keeps only in-frame clonotypes and omits some of them. The sample lists some 140,000 clones, around nine tenths occurring once. The sample consisted of PBMCs. The receptors were gathered from a man aged 45-60 years with head and neck cancer.

The chain links TRBV12-3 or TRBV12-4 to TRBJ1-1; D gene ambiguous. CDR3 length equals 12 residues. The V end lost 5 bases, the J end lost 6 bases, and 10 bases lay between the germline ends. CDR3 protein: CASSTRLPEAFF. The CDR3 region has the DNA TGTGCCAGCAGTACCCGACTGCCTGAAGCTTTCTTT.

This clone was counted once. The V call is TRBV6-1, the J call TRBJ2-5, with D unclear. The CDR3 sequence is 16 residues long. V lost 1 base to trimming and J lost 2 bases, with 14 bases between them. Germline CDR1 is MNHNS and CDR2 is SASEGT. In DNA form, the CDR3 reads TGTGCCAGCAGTGAAGTTGAGAATACACTGCAAGAGACCCAGTACTTC. This translates into CASSEVENTLQETQYF.

The genes are TRBV5-4 and TRBJ2-7, with TRBD1 as a possible D gene (6 bases). Trimming left V 4 bases short and J 2 bases short, with 13 bases between. This CDR3 has 14 amino acids. Germline-derived CDR1 and CDR2 are SGHNT and YYREEE (reference sequence). DNA of the CDR3: TGTGCCAGCAGCCAAAGGGACACCGCCTACGAGCAGTACTTC. It yields the protein CASSQRDTAYEQYF.

The J gene is TRBJ2-1, the V gene TRBV27; 13 bases are a match to TRBD2. J was trimmed by 9 bases and V by 4 bases; bases with no gene match: 9. The germline CDR1 and CDR2 sequences are MNHEY and SMNVEV (reference sequence). CDR3 size: 16 residues. The CDR3 here is CASSSLLAGGPVEQFF. In nucleotides, the CDR3 is TGTGCCAGCAGTTCCCTACTAGCGGGAGGGCCTGTTGAGCAGTTCTTC.

The chain couples TRBV30 to TRBJ1-1, with no clear D. V was trimmed by 0 bases and J by 2 bases, leaving 4 bases between them. Germline values: CDR1 GTSNPN, CDR2 SVGIG (reference sequence). The CDR3 consists of 12 residues. CDR3 loop: CAWSVGNTEAFF. The CDR3 region has the DNA TGTGCCTGGAGTGTAGGTAACACTGAAGCTTTCTTT.

The chain carries TRBV27 and TRBJ1-5; D not certain. Trimming left V 0 bases short and J 1 base short, with 10 bases between. The CDR3 loop spans 16 amino acids. Germline V gene data show CDR1 as MNHEY and CDR2 as SMNVEV (reference sequence). CDR3 DNA: TGTGCCAGCAGTTTATCGATCCGGGTAAGCAATCAGCCCCAGCATTTT. As protein: CASSLSIRVSNQPQHF.

J is TRBJ2-2 and V is TRBV28; 8 bases are a match to TRBD2. CDR3 length: 17 residues. J gave up 5 bases and V 8 bases, and 16 bases lay outside the gene matches. Germline CDR1 is MDHEN and CDR2 is SYDVKM. In DNA, the CDR3 is TGTGCCAGCGGACCGGGACTAGTCGGTTCGGTAACCGGGGAGCTGTTTTTT. Translated: CASGPGLVGSVTGELFF.

The chain links TRBV7-2 to TRBJ2-2, with D maybe TRBD1 (7 bases). Germline V lookup: CDR1 SGHTA, CDR2 FQGNSA. V was cut by 5 bases and J by 1 base, with 11 bases left in between. The CDR3 sequence is 15 residues long. In DNA, the CDR3 is TGTGCCAGCAGCCCCCAGGGGGGGAACACCGGGGAGCTGTTTTTT. As protein: CASSPQGGNTGELFF.

J is TRBJ2-7 and V is TRBV7-2; the D gene could be TRBD1 or TRBD2 (5 bases each). Germline CDR1 SGHTA, CDR2 FQGNSA. This CDR3 has 14 residues. The germline V and J ends were trimmed by 0 bases and 7 bases, with 13 bases remaining between them. The CDR3: CASSLARGFEEQYF. The DNA of the CDR3 is TGTGCCAGCAGCTTAGCGAGGGGTTTTGAGGAGCAGTACTTC.

The chain carries TRBV6-5 and TRBJ2-7; D is possibly TRBD2 (6 bases). Germline V gives CDR1 MNHEY, CDR2 SVGAGI. Trimming took 2 bases from V and 2 from J, leaving 10 bases between them. CDR3 length equals 14 residues. CDR3 nucleotides: TGTGCCAGCAGTTACGAGCCGGGGGCCTACGAGCAGTACTTC. Protein: CASSYEPGAYEQYF.

J is TRBJ2-3 and V is TRBV7-9; D is ambiguous. The germline V gene encodes CDR1 SEHNR and CDR2 FQNEAQ (reference sequence). The CDR3 runs to 14 residues. Trimming took off 0 bases at V and 0 bases at J, with 4 bases between the two ends. The CDR3, as DNA: TGTGCCAGCAGCTTAGCGCGGAGCACAGATACGCAGTATTTT. Its translation: CASSLARSTDTQYF.

Here the CDR3 DNA reads TGTGCCAGCAGTGATATCGGCGGGACCTACGAGCAGTACTTC. It specifies CASSDIGGTYEQYF. The V and J genes are TRBV6-1 and TRBJ2-7; TRBD2 is a possible D gene (6 bases). Germline CDR1 and CDR2: MNHNS and SASEGT. This CDR3 is built from 14 residues. With 3 bases removed from V and 2 bases from J, the gap between germline ends came to 11 bases.

The chain links TRBV3-1 (or the pseudogene TRBV3-2) to TRBJ1-2; tentatively, D is TRBD1 (6 bases). The CDR3 consists of 14 residues. V was trimmed by 1 base and J by 5 bases, leaving 11 bases between them. The germline V gene has CDR1 LGHDT and CDR2 YNNKEL (reference sequence). CDR3 nucleotide sequence: TGTGCCAGCAGCCAAGTTAGGGGGACTTATGGCTACACCTTC. It encodes CASSQVRGTYGYTF.

This rearrangement joins TRBV16 to TRBJ2-1, with 8 positions matching TRBD1. The germline gives CDR1 KGHSY, CDR2 FQNENV. The CDR3 has 14 amino acids. V gave up 4 bases and J gave up 1 base; unmatched junction bases: 0. This CDR3 reads CASSRQGSYNEQFF. CDR3 bases: TGTGCCAGCAGCCGACAGGGGTCCTACAATGAGCAGTTCTTC.

V is TRBV2 and J is TRBJ2-2; D is perhaps TRBD1 or TRBD2 (5 bases each). Germline CDR1 reads SNHLY; CDR2 reads FYNNEI. The ends were cut back, 6 bases at V and 6 bases at J, with 8 bases in the middle. This CDR3 comprises 12 residues. The CDR3 sequence is CASRGDAGELFF. The CDR3 nucleotides read TGTGCCAGCAGGGGGGACGCCGGGGAGCTGTTTTTT.

The J gene is TRBJ2-2, the V gene TRBV9, with a possible D match to TRBD2 (6 bases). Trimming removed 4 bases from V and 9 bases from J, with 16 bases in between. The length of the CDR3 is 14 residues. The V gene's germline CDR1 is SGDLS and CDR2 YYNGEE. The CDR3 nucleotides are TGTGCCAGCAGCCTAAGGGACGGGGGAAGGGAGCTGTTTTTT. Amino acids: CASSLRDGGRELFF. Together with reference TRBV9 and TRBJ2-2, the CDR3 gives the full variable domain: DSGVTQTPKHLITATGQRVTLRCSPRSGDLSVYWYQQSLDQGLQFLIQYYNGEERAKGNILERFSAQQFPDLHSELNLSSLELGDSALYFCASSLRDGGRELFFGEGSRLTVL.

In its sample, this clone was seen many times. The chain carries TRBV10-3 and TRBJ1-5; D is unclear. This CDR3 comprises 12 residues. The V end was cut by 8 bases, the J end by 5 bases, with 10 bases between. Germline CDR1 is ENHRY and CDR2 is SYGVKD. The CDR3 is CAIASGDQPQHF. The CDR3, as DNA: TGTGCCATCGCAAGCGGGGATCAGCCCCAGCATTTT.

The chain uses TRBV28 and TRBJ2-1, with D perhaps TRBD2 (6 bases). Germline V CDR1 and CDR2: MDHEN, SYDVKM. Trimming took off 7 bases at V and 0 bases at J, with 13 bases between the two ends. The CDR3 is made up of 15 amino acids. The CDR3: CASKEIADSYNEQFF. The DNA of the CDR3 is TGTGCCAGCAAAGAGATAGCGGACTCCTACAATGAGCAGTTCTTC.

This chain uses TRBV5-1 with TRBJ1-4; D call uncertain. Trimming removed 0 bases at V and 7 bases at J, with 13 bases between. The CDR3 loop spans 15 amino acids. Germline loops: CDR1 SGHRS, CDR2 YFSETQ. The CDR3, as DNA: TGCGCCAGCAGCTTGGCTGAGGGTACGGTTGAAAAACTGTTTTTT. Translated: CASSLAEGTVEKLFF.

Turning to this clone: At one of its ends the junction is not consistent with the germline gene, which may arise from a read error. The V call is TRBV28, the J call TRBJ1-4; 10 nucleotides line up with TRBD1. The CDR3 loop spans 14 amino acids. CDR1 and CDR2 (germline): MDHEN, SYDVKM. The CDR3 loop reads CASTLVGTGAKLFF. CDR3 DNA: TGTGCCAGCACTTTAGTAGGGACAGGGGCAAAACTGTTTTTT.

A few counts support this clone. This rearrangement joins TRBV4-1 to TRBJ1-6; no definite D call. The germline V and J ends were trimmed by 1 base and 7 bases, with 11 bases remaining between them. The length of the CDR3 is 15 residues. Germline V lookup: CDR1 MGHRA, CDR2 YSYEKL. As DNA, the CDR3 is TGCGCCAGCAGCCAAGTGGGCAGGCAAAATTCACCCCTCCACTTT. It codes for CASSQVGRQNSPLHF.

This chain joins TRBV3-1 (or the pseudogene TRBV3-2) and TRBJ1-2; 8 bases are a match to TRBD1. After removal of 3 bases from V and 3 bases from J, the junction contained 9 bases not matched to a gene. The CDR3 contains 16 residues. CDR1 and CDR2 (germline): LGHDT, YNNKEL (reference sequence). The CDR3 DNA sequence: TGTGCCAGCAGCCACTATCGGACAGGGTTAGACTATGGCTACACCTTC. It translates to CASSHYRTGLDYGYTF.

The V gene is TRBV19, the J gene TRBJ1-2; the match to TRBD1 covers 8 bases. After removal of 9 bases from V and 2 bases from J, the junction contained 5 bases not matched to a gene. CDR3 size: 13 residues. Looked up from germline, CDR1 is LNHDA and CDR2 is SQIVND (reference sequence). Here the CDR3 reads CASRTGRNYGYTF. CDR3 in DNA: TGTGCCAGCAGGACAGGGAGAAACTATGGCTACACCTTC.

The V and J genes are TRBV5-6 and TRBJ2-7; 12 nucleotides line up with TRBD2. Looked up from germline, CDR1 is SGHDT and CDR2 is YYEEEE. This CDR3 has 14 residues. V lost 3 bases and J lost 6; bases outside the gene matches: 4. The CDR3 reads CASSSLAGGREQYF. CDR3 bases: TGTGCCAGCAGCTCACTAGCGGGAGGACGCGAGCAGTACTTC.

J is TRBJ2-1 and V is TRBV5-3, with TRBD1 identical over 7 bases. TRBV5-3 is labeled an ORF, and its function is uncertain. The CDR3 loop spans 16 amino acids. The J segment lost 9 bases and the V segment lost 4 bases, leaving 16 bases of the junction unmatched. The CDR3 DNA follows: TGTGCCAGAAGCGCCACAGGGGCACCTTCGTCTTGTGAGCAGTTCTTC. The encoded protein is CARSATGAPSSCEQFF.

The chain couples TRBV7-9 to TRBJ2-1; D not certain. CDR1 and CDR2 (germline): SEHNR, FQNEAQ (reference sequence). The V gene lost 4 bases and the J gene lost 0 bases, with 10 bases spanning the gap. The CDR3 totals 15 residues. CDR3 residues: CASSWTRSSYNEQFF. In DNA, the CDR3 is TGTGCCAGCAGCTGGACCCGGAGCTCCTACAATGAGCAGTTCTTC.

This clone has only a few counts. The V gene is TRBV9, the J gene TRBJ1-6, with unresolved D. The V gene lost 0 bases and the J gene lost 7 bases, with 8 bases spanning the gap. CDR3 length equals 14 residues. Germline V lookup: CDR1 SGDLS, CDR2 YYNGEE. DNA for the CDR3: TGTGCCAGCAGCGTAGCACCGAACAATTCACCCCTCCACTTT. The encoded protein is CASSVAPNNSPLHF.